These T cell receptor beta chains were read from a single sample in a study of response to subunit inactivated influenza vaccine. TCRdb itself ran the RT-PCR reads through MiXCR, one entry per CDR3 protein. The sample shows about 540,000 distinct CDR3 sequences, approximately 20% of them seen only once. These data were also filed under a second study, of T cells expressing NK-cell markers.

Sequenced here: CD4+ T cells sorted from PBMCs, sampled roughly 13 days after vaccination. All receptors derive from a man aged 45-65 years who received an inactivated influenza vaccine. The CDR3 runs from the conserved cysteine through the conserved F or W. D genes are given only for firm matches. Clone size, where shown, is once, few, many, or a class for clones that have expanded.

v_call,j_call,clone_size,d_call,cdr3_nt,cdr3_aa
TRBV6-1,TRBJ2-5,few,TRBD1,TGTGCCAGCAGTGAAGATAACAGGGGGCCTGACTTC,CASSEDNRGPDF
TRBV4-1,TRBJ2-3,-,-,TGCGCCAGCAGCCAAGCAACAAGGGACTCGCGATACACAGATACGCAGTATTTT,CASSQATRDSRYTDTQYF
TRBV20-1,TRBJ1-6,few,TRBD1,TGCAGTGCTAGAGACACACAGGGACAGGGGGTCCTCAATTCACCCCTCCACTTT,CSARDTQGQGVLNSPLHF
TRBV3-1,TRBJ2-1,-,-,TGTGCCAGCAGCCCGAACACCCGCGGTGTGCAGTTCTTC,CASSPNTRGVQFF
TRBV18,TRBJ2-7,-,-,TGTGCCAGCTCGCCCCGGGACCTTGGCCCCTACGAGCAGTACTTC,CASSPRDLGPYEQYF
TRBV3-1,TRBJ2-7,-,TRBD1,TGTGCCAGCAGCCCGAAGGGACAGATTTACGAGCAGTACTTC,CASSPKGQIYEQYF
TRBV10-3,TRBJ1-2,-,-,TGTGCCATCAGTAAGCAGGGTTCTAACTATGGCTACACCTTC,CAISKQGSNYGYTF
TRBV6-4,TRBJ2-1,-,TRBD2,TGTGCCAGCAGTACCGATAGCGGGGGGGACAATGAGCAGTTCTTC,CASSTDSGGDNEQFF
TRBV6-4,TRBJ1-2,few,-,TGTGCCAGTAGAAAGGACGGAGGCTATGGCTACACCTTC,CASRKDGGYGYTF
TRBV27,TRBJ2-1,-,TRBD1,TGTGCCAGCAGTTTCGGAGGACAGGGAACAAGGGGTGAGCAGTTCTTC,CASSFGGQGTRGEQFF
TRBV28,TRBJ2-1,many,-,TGTGCCAGCAGTTTGAGTAGCATCCATGAGCAGTTCTTC,CASSLSSIHEQFF
TRBV20-1,TRBJ2-7,-,-,TGCAGTGCCCGGGACTTCTCCACGCCCTACGAGCAGTACTTC,CSARDFSTPYEQYF
TRBV9,TRBJ1-3,-,-,TGTGCCAGCAGCCCAGGACACTCTGGAAACACCATATATTTT,CASSPGHSGNTIYF
TRBV25-1,TRBJ1-5,many,-,TGTCCTTGGGGGGAGAACAATCAGCCCCAGCATTTT,CPWGENNQPQHF
TRBV12-3/TRBV12-4,TRBJ2-7,many,-,TGTGCCAGCAGTTTAAGCCTATCCTACGAGCAGTACTTC,CASSLSLSYEQYF
TRBV11-1,TRBJ2-1,few,TRBD2,TGTGCCAGCAGCTTAGCGCGTCGGGGGGTTGATACCTACAATGAGCAGTTCTTC,CASSLARRGVDTYNEQFF
TRBV19,TRBJ2-7,few,-,TGTGCCAGTAGTATATTCTACGGGACAAGGGGCGGCGAGCAGTACTTC,CASSIFYGTRGGEQYF
TRBV5-5,TRBJ2-3,-,-,TGTGCCAGCAGTAAAGAAGTCACAGATACGCAGTATTTT,CASSKEVTDTQYF
TRBV5-4,TRBJ1-6,-,-,TGTGCCAGCAGCTTGGGGCGGGGCGCCGGTGGGGGCAATTCACCCCTCCACTTT,CASSLGRGAGGGNSPLHF
TRBV28,TRBJ2-7,few,-,TGTGCCACCACTACACTCTACGAGCAGTACTTC,CATTTLYEQYF
TRBV6-1,TRBJ2-3,few,TRBD1,TGTGCCAGCGACAGGGACGGCACAGATACGCAGTATTTT,CASDRDGTDTQYF
TRBV6-1,TRBJ1-2,few,-,TGTGCCAGCAGTCTGGGGCCTCGGACTGGCTACACCTTC,CASSLGPRTGYTF
TRBV30,TRBJ1-2,few,-,TGTGCCTTGGACGTGGACTCTCTGGGGGGCTACACCTTC,CALDVDSLGGYTF
TRBV12-3/TRBV12-4,TRBJ2-1,-,TRBD2,TGTGCCAGCAGACGGTACGGGGGGGCCGATGAGCAGTTCTTC,CASRRYGGADEQFF
TRBV20-1,TRBJ2-3,few,TRBD2,TGCAGTGCCCTAGGGCTAGCGGGGGGGCCAGATACGCAGTATTTT,CSALGLAGGPDTQYF
TRBV7-9,TRBJ2-1,-,TRBD1,TGTGCCAGCAGCTTAAAGGGGGGACAGGATGAGCAGTTCTTC,CASSLKGGQDEQFF
TRBV7-2,TRBJ2-7,-,TRBD2,TGTGCCAGCAGCGAAGCTAGCGGGAGAACTAACCCCCCCGAGCAGTACTTC,CASSEASGRTNPPEQYF
TRBV29-1,TRBJ2-2,many,-,TGCAGCGTTAGGAGGGCGAACACCGGGGAGCTGTTTTTT,CSVRRANTGELFF
TRBV20-1,TRBJ1-4,-,-,TGCAGTGCGTTAGGAGTCGGGAACGAAAAACTGTTTTTT,CSALGVGNEKLFF
TRBV30,TRBJ2-2,-,TRBD2,TGTGCCTGGAGGGTAACCGGGACTAGCATCAACGGGGAGCTGTTTTTT,CAWRVTGTSINGELFF
TRBV7-2,TRBJ2-2,-,-,TGTGCCAGCAGCTTCTCGAGGTCCGGGGAGCTGTTTTTT,CASSFSRSGELFF